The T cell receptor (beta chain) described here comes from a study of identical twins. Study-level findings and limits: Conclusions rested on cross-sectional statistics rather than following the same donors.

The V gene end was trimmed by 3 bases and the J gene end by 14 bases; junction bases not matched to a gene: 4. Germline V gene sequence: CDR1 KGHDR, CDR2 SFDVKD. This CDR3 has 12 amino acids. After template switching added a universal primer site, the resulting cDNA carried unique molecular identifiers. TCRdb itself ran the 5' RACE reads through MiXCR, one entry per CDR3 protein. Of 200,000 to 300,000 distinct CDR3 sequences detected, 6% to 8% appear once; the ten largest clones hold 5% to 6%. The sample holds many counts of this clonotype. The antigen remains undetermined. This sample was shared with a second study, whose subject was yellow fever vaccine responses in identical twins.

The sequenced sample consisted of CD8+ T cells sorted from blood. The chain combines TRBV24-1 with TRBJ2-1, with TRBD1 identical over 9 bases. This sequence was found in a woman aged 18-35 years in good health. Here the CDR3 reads CATSDGTGREFF. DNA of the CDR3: TGTGCCACCAGTGATGGGACAGGGAGGGAGTTCTTC.